One TCR beta chain is described in this entry. No antigen is known for it. The record originates from a study of T cells after yellow fever vaccination. Study-level information: SMART-Seq v4 Ultra Low Input prepared the low-cell-number fractions.

The authors made TCR cDNA by 5'RACE template switching, adding a universal primer site and UMIs. Via MiXCR, TCRdb re-called the 5' RACE reads, giving one row per CDR3 protein. The repertoire includes roughly 520,000 distinct CDR3 sequences, 20% to 25% of them detected once, and around 16% sits in the top ten. Study observations and caveats: After the booster, roughly 96% of CD4 and approximately 90% of CD8 primary-response clones were re-detected. Weaker, the secondary response had a peak occurring faster, on day 5 versus 15.

V was clipped by 5 bases and J by 3 bases; unmatched bases: 6. The CDR3 is 15 residues long. In germline, CDR1 is SGHRS, CDR2 YFSETQ. The chain has TRBV5-1 and TRBJ1-4; TRBD1 matches 8 bases. The sequenced sample was PBMCs, obtained less than 25 days after the first yellow fever vaccination. This clonotype originated in a man between 18 and 35 years old who received the YFV17D yellow fever vaccine. This CDR3 reads CASRKKGQANEKLFF. The CDR3 DNA sequence: TGCGCCAGCAGAAAGAAGGGACAGGCTAATGAAAAACTGTTTTTT. The full variable domain, with the rest looked up from reference TRBV5-1 and TRBJ1-4, is KAGVTQTPRYLIKTRGQQVTLSCSPISGHRSVSWYQQTPGQGLQFLFEYFSETQRNKGNFPGRFSGRQFSNSRSEMNVSTLELGDSALYLCASRKKGQANEKLFFGSGTQLSVL.